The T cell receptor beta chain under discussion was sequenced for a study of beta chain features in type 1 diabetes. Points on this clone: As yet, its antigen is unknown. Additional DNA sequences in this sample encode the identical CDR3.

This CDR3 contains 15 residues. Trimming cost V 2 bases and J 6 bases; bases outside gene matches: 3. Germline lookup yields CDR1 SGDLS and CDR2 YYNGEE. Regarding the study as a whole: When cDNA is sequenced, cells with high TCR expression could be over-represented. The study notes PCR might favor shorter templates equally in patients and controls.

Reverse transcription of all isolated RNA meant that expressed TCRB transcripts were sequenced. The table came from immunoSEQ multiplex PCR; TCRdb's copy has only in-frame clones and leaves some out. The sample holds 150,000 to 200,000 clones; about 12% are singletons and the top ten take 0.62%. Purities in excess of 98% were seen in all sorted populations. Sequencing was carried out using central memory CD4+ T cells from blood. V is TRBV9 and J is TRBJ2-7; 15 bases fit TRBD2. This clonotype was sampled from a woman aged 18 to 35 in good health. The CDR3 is CASSVGLAGGSEQYF. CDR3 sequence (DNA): TGTGCCAGCAGCGTGGGACTAGCGGGAGGTTCCGAGCAGTACTTC.